This record covers a single T cell receptor (beta chain). It lacks a known antigen. No per-base quality is available; no much larger clone lies one base away. Peripheral blood CD8+ and CD4+ T cells from healthy donors, Susac syndrome patients and multiple sclerosis patients were profiled by high-throughput TCR beta sequencing. Healthy donors were age- and sex-matched controls. Bulk CD8+ and CD4+ T cells were purified by magnetic negative isolation, whereas CD8+ TEMRA cells were enriched by FACS. Blood was collected in EDTA tubes and processed within 24 hours, with PBMCs isolated through density gradient centrifugation. PBMCs intended for TCR sequencing were cryopreserved in liquid nitrogen and thawed later in a water bath at 37 degrees C. The sorted or isolated CD4+, CD8+ and CD8+ TEMRA cells had a purity of 90% or higher. The data stem from a study of CD8 T cells in Susac syndrome (dated by TCRdb to about 2019). Background for the entire study: The study used repertoire sequencing to test whether antigen drove CD8+ T cell activation and differentiation in Susac syndrome.

General study outcomes and caveats: The study acknowledged that relatively few individuals were included in the TCR sequencing and HLA analysis.

Reading the germline V gene gives CDR1 KGHSH and CDR2 LQKENI. V has 8 bases trimmed and J has 4 bases trimmed; junction bases matching no gene number 12. Its CDR3 holds 15 amino acids, cysteine through phenylalanine. Just CDR3 DNA is preserved here, 45 bases in frame from base 1. RNA was extracted using the RNeasy kit, and roughly 0.5 to 1 microgram was reverse transcribed with random hexamers. The immunoSEQ multiplex PCR assay, which covers 54 Vbeta and 13 Jbeta segments, was used to amplify TCR beta CDR3 regions. PCR amplification bias was corrected by using a synthetic template baseline for primer optimization and computational correction. Regarding the original processing steps: Reads were annotated to V, D and J genes according to IMGT and were analyzed with immunoSEQ Analyzer, with only productive sequences retained. To calculate clonality, Shannon entropy was normalized by log2 of the number of productive unique sequences and then subtracted from one. For each patient and control, public and private clones were evaluated among the 100 most prevalent clones. A clone was defined as Susac-specific if it was absent from the healthy and MS cohorts, from some 1,100 published viral clones and from other ImmuneACCESS disease sequences. TCRdb reprocessed the public reads (quality trimming at Q25 with fastp, clone calling with MiXCR) and kept in-frame beta chains. Each entry merges the rows of one CDR3 protein and shows their most common DNA and genes. The V and J calls shown here were made by TCRdb, not taken from the authors' results. Recorded for this sample are roughly 200,000 distinct CDR3 sequences; approximately 95% of them occurred a single time. 0.085% to 0.12% of the sample is taken by the ten largest.

This sequence was found in a human donor in good health. Material: CD4+ T cells from PBMCs. The receptor chain draws on TRBV18 and TRBJ1-2, with 8 middle bases fitting TRBD1. The DNA reads TGTGCCAGCCCGAGGACAGGGACCCAACTCTATGGCTACACCTTC. Translated, it gives CASPRTGTQLYGYTF.